This TCR beta chain is from a study of response to subunit inactivated influenza vaccine. TCRdb independently ran MiXCR on the RT-PCR reads; one entry per CDR3 protein. The data show around 750,000 distinct CDR3 sequences, 21% seen once. The CDR3 is 14 amino acids. Trimming took 6 bases from V and 6 from J; bases not matched to a gene: 7. Germline CDR1 and CDR2: MNHEY and SVGEGT. A word on this clonotype: Its target is not known.

Points from the study as a whole: After each seasonal influenza vaccination, few new T cells are recruited, the authors suggested.

Material: PBMCs from blood, obtained less than 6 days after vaccination. This receptor was identified in a man aged 45-65 years who received an inactivated influenza vaccine. V gene TRBV6-2 or TRBV6-3 combines with J gene TRBJ2-7; the match to TRBD2 covers 11 bases. As DNA, the CDR3 is TGTGCCAGCAGCTTCACTAGCGGGGGCGGCGAGCAGTACTTC. Translation gives CASSFTSGGGEQYF.